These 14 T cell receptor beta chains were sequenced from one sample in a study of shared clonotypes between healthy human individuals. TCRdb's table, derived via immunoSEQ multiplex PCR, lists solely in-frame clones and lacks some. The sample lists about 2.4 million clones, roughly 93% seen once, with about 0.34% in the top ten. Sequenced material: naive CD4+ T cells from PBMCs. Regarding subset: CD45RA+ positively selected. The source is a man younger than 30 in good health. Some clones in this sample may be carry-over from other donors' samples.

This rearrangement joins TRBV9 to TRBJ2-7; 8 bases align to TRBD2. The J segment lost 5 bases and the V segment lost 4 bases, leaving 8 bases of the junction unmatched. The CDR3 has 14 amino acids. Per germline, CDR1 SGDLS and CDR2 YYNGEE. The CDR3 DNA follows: TGTGCCAGCAGCCCCTTCCGGGAGGGCAACGAGCAGTACTTC. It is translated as CASSPFREGNEQYF.

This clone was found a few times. The CDR3 is CASSPTGATITEAFF. In DNA form, the CDR3 reads TGTGCCAGCAGCCCCACAGGGGCCACGATCACTGAAGCTTTCTTT. V gene TRBV7-9 combines with J gene TRBJ1-1, with 7 bases lining up with TRBD1. Germline CDR1 reads SEHNR; CDR2 reads FQNEAQ (reference sequence). V dropped 5 bases and J dropped 4; count of bases not matched to a gene: 10. The CDR3 consists of 15 residues.

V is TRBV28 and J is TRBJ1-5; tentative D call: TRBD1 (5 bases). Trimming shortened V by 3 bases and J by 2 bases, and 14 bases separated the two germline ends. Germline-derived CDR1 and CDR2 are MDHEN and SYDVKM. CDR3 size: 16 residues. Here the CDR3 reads CASSLGGGFGNQPQHF. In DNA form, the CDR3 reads TGTGCCAGCAGTTTGGGGGGGGGATTTGGCAATCAGCCCCAGCATTTT.

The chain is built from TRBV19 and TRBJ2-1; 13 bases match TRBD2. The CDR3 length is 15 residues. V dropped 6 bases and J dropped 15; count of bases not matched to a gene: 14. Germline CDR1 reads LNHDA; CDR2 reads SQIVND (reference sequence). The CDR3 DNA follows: TGTGCCAGTAGGAAAACTAGCGGGAGGGCCAGTATTATGTTCTTC. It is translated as CASRKTSGRASIMFF.

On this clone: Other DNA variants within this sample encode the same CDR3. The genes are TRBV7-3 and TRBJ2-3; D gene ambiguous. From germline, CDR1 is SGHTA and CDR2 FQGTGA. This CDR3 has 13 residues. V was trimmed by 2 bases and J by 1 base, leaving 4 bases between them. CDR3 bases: TGTGCCAGCAGCTTAGGTGGCACAGATACGCAGTATTTT. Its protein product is CASSLGGTDTQYF. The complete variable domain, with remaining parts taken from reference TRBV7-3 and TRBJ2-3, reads GAGVSQTPSNKVTEKGKYVELRCDPISGHTALYWYRQSLGQGPEFLIYFQGTGAADDSGLPNDRFFAVRPEGSVSTLKIQRTERGDSAVYLCASSLGGTDTQYFGPGTRLTVL.

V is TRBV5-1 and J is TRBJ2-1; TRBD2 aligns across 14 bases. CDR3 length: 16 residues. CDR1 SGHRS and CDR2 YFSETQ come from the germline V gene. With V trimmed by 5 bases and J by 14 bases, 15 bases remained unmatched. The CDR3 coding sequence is TGCGCCAGCAGGTACCTGGGGGGACTAGCGGGAGACAGGGAGTTCTTC. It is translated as CASRYLGGLAGDREFF. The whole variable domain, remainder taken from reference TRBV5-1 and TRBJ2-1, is KAGVTQTPRYLIKTRGQQVTLSCSPISGHRSVSWYQQTPGQGLQFLFEYFSETQRNKGNFPGRFSGRQFSNSRSEMNVSTLELGDSALYLCASRYLGGLAGDREFFGPGTRLTVL.

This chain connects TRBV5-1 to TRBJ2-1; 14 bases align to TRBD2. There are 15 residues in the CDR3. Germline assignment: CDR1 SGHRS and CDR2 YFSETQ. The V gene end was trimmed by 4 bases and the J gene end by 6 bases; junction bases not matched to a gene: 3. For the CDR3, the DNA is TGCGCCAGCAGCGAGGGACTAGCGGGAGCCAATGAGCAGTTCTTC. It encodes CASSEGLAGANEQFF.

The CDR3 sequence is CASSILAGGLTGELFF. The CDR3 region has the DNA TGTGCCAGCAGCATACTAGCGGGAGGGCTCACCGGGGAGCTGTTTTTT. The J gene is TRBJ2-2, the V gene TRBV9, with 13 bases identical to TRBD2. The J segment lost 4 bases and the V segment lost 4 bases, leaving 4 bases of the junction unmatched. The V gene's germline CDR1 is SGDLS and CDR2 YYNGEE. The CDR3 has 16 amino acids.

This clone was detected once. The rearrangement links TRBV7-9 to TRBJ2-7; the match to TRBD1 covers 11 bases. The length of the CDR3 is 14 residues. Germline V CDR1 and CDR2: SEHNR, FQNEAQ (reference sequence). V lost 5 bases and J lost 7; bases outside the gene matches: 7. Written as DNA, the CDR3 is TGTGCCAGCAGCCGAGGACAGGGGGCAAGTGAGCAGTACTTC. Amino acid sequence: CASSRGQGASEQYF.

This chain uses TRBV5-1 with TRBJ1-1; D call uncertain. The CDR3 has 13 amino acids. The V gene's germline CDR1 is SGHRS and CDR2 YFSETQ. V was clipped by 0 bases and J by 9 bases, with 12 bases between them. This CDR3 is CASSLESGLKAFF. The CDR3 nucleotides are TGCGCCAGCAGCTTGGAATCTGGATTGAAAGCTTTCTTT.

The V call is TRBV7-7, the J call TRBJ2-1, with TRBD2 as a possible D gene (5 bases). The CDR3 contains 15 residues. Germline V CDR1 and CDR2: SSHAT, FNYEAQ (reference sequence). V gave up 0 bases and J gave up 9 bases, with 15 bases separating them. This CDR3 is CASSLAVGVQSEQFF. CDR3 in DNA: TGTGCCAGCAGCTTAGCCGTGGGAGTCCAAAGTGAGCAGTTCTTC. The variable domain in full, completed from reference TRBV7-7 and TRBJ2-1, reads GAGVSQSPRYKVTKRGQDVTLRCDPISSHATLYWYQQALGQGPEFLTYFNYEAQPDKSGLPSDRFSAERPEGSISTLTIQRTEQRDSAMYRCASSLAVGVQSEQFFGPGTRLTVL.

CDR3 coding DNA: TGTGCCAGCAGCATCACTACAGGGGGCTCGGGAGACAATGAGCAGTTCTTC. Protein product: CASSITTGGSGDNEQFF. The chain uses TRBV9 and TRBJ2-1, with 9 bases that match TRBD1. CDR3 length: 17 amino acids. V shed 4 bases, J shed 5 bases, and the junction held 13 bases outside the gene matches. Germline assignment: CDR1 SGDLS and CDR2 YYNGEE.

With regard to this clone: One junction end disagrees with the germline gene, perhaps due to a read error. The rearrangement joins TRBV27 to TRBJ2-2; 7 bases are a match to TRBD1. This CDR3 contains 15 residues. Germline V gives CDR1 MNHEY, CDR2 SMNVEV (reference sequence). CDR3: CASSWGQSDTGELFF. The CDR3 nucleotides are TGTGCCAGCAGTTGGGGACAGTCAGACACAGGGGAGCTGTTTTTT.

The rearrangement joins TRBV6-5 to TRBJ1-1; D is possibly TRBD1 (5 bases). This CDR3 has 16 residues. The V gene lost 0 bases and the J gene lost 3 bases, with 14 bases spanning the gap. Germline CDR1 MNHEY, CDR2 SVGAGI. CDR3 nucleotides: TGTGCCAGCAGTTACTCATCCCGCGGGGCCTACACTGAAGCTTTCTTT. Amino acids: CASSYSSRGAYTEAFF.